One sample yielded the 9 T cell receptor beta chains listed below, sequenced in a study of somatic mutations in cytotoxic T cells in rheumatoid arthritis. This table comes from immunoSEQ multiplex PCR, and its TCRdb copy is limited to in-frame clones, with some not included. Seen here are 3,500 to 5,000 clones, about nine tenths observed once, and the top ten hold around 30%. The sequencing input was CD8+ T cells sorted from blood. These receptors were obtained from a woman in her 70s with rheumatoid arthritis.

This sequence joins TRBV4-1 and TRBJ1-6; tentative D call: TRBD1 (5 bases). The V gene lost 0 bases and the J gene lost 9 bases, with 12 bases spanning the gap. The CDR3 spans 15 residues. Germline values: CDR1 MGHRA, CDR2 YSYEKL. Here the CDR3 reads CASSQDSRDGSPLHF. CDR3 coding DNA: TGCGCCAGCAGCCAAGATTCCAGGGATGGTTCACCCCTCCACTTT.

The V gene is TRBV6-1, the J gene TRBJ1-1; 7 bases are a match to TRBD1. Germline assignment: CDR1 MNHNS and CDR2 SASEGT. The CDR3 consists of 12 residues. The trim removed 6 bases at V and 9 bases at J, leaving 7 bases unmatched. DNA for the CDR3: TGTGCCAGCAGCCCCGGACAGGCACAAGCTTTCTTT. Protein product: CASSPGQAQAFF.

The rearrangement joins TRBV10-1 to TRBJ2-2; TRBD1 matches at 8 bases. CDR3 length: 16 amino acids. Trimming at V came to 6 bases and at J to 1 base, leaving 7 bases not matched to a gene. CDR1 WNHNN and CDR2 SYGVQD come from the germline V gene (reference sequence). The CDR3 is CASSLTGAQNTGELFF. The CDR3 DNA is TGCGCCAGCAGCCTGACAGGGGCCCAGAACACCGGGGAGCTGTTTTTT.

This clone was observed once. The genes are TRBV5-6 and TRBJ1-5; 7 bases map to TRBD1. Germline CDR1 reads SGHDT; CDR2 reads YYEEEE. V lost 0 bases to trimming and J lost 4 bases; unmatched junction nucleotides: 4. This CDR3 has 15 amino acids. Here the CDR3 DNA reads TGTGCCAGCAGCTTGGCCTGGACAGGTAATCAGCCCCAGCATTTT. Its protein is CASSLAWTGNQPQHF.

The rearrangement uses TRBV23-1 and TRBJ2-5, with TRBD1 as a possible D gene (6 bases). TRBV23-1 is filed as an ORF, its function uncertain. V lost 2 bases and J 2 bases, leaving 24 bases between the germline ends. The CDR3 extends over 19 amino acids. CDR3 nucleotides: TGCGCCAGCAGTCAAGCAGATCGAGGTAAGGGGGTCATACAAGAGACCCAGTACTTC. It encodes CASSQADRGKGVIQETQYF.

For the CDR3, the DNA is TGTGCCAGTAGCCTGCGGGGGCAAGACGAAAAACTGTTTTTT. It encodes CASSLRGQDEKLFF. The chain carries TRBV19 and TRBJ1-4; a weak D match, TRBD1 (6 bases). The CDR3 covers 14 residues. Per germline, CDR1 LNHDA and CDR2 SQIVND (reference sequence). Trimming left V 6 bases short and J 8 bases short, with 16 bases between.

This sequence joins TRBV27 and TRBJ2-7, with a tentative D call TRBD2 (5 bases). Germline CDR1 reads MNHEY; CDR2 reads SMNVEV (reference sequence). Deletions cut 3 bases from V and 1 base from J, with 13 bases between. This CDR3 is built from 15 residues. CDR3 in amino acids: CASSFIRGGSYEQYF. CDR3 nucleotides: TGTGCCAGCAGTTTTATCCGAGGCGGGTCCTACGAGCAGTACTTC.

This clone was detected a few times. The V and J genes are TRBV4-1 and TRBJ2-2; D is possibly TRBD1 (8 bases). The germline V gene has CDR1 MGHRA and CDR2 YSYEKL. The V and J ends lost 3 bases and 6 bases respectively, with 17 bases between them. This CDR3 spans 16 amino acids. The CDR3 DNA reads TGCGCCAGCAGCCAGGCAACAGGGGGGAGGGCCGGGGAGCTGTTTTTT. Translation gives CASSQATGGRAGELFF.

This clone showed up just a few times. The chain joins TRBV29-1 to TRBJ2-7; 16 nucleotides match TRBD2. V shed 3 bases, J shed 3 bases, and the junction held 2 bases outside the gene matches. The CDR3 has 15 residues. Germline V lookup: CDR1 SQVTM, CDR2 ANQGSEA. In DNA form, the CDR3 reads TGCAGCGTTGACGGGACTAGCGGGGGGGACTACGAGCAGTACTTC. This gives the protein CSVDGTSGGDYEQYF.